This T cell receptor beta chain was documented in a study of PD-1 blockade in classical Hodgkin lymphoma (dated by TCRdb to 2020 to 2022). Describing the broader study: To define a peripheral blood immune signature of response to PD-1 blockade in classical Hodgkin lymphoma, the study combined TCR beta sequencing with CyTOF.

The CDR3 holds 15 amino acids from the cysteine to the phenylalanine. Only the CDR3 portion is preserved as DNA: 45 bases, with reading frame beginning at the first base. Trimming takes 0 bases off V and 2 bases off J; junction bases not matched to a gene: 4. The germline V gene sets CDR1 to SGHRS and CDR2 to YFSETQ. In regard to this clone: This clone's antigen is unknown. Qualities for individual bases were not recorded, and no much larger clone is one base off.

This sample's time point label indicates: newly diagnosed, previously untreated cHL patient sample. Magnetic negative selection with a Miltenyi CD4+ T cell isolation kit was used to purify CD4+ T cells from thawed PBMCs. PBMCs from patients with newly diagnosed, previously untreated classical Hodgkin lymphoma were sequenced as a comparison group for the relapsed/refractory trial patients. Peripheral blood was collected in 8 mL Vacutainer Cell Preparation Tubes, from which PBMCs were isolated by centrifugation and then cryopreserved. Purified CD4+ and CD8+ fractions were prepared only for cases in which an additional PBMC sample was available. Magnetically labelled cells were depleted on LS columns in a quadroMACS separator, and the flow-through was collected as the purified fraction. Genomic DNA was isolated using the Qiagen DNeasy kit from unsorted PBMCs as well as from negatively selected CD4+ and CD8+ fractions. Using primers that anneal to V and J segments, immunoSEQ multiplex PCR amplified the TCR beta CDR3 regions. Amplification bias was minimized using a synthetic immune receptor repertoire, and residual bias was removed computationally after sequencing. The published analysis was carried out like this. Custom Python scripts were used to quantify repertoire diversity as the Shannon entropy index. Unsorted, CD4+ and CD8+ repertoires were analyzed separately, except for combined analyses in which CD4+ and CD8+ sequences were merged in silico. Sourced from immuneACCESS, this table was stored by TCRdb with only in-frame sequences that have V and J called. A share of the clones is absent; for the studies checked, an unresolved V gene accounts for under half, and the remainder has no known explanation. From that table come the V and J calls and clone size; the DNA was used to work out D and trimming. This sample gives about 23,000 clones in total; 85% to 95% of them show up just once. The top ten clonotypes cover 0.41% of the sample.

On the study overall, not on this receptor specifically: The study was limited to a single clinical trial cohort, and causes of repertoire differences, possibly disease activity or prior therapy, remained undefined. Newly diagnosed patients were reported to have lower baseline TCR diversity than healthy donors, and relapsed/refractory patients were reported to have lower baseline TCR diversity still.

Recombination connected TRBV5-1 to TRBJ2-5, with 7 junctional bases fitting TRBD1. The clonotype comes from a human donor with classical Hodgkin lymphoma. The sequenced sample was CD4+ T cells from blood. CDR3 region: CASSLDRGGQETQYF. The DNA sequence follows: TGCGCCAGCAGCTTGGACAGGGGTGGGCAAGAGACCCAGTACTTC. Extended through the reference TRBV5-1 and TRBJ2-5 proteins, this CDR3 yields the full variable domain: KAGVTQTPRYLIKTRGQQVTLSCSPISGHRSVSWYQQTPGQGLQFLFEYFSETQRNKGNFPGRFSGRQFSNSRSEMNVSTLELGDSALYLCASSLDRGGQETQYFGPGTRLLVL.